This record looks at one T cell receptor (beta chain) sequence and its context. Its cognate antigen is unknown. The data stem from a study of T cells after yellow fever vaccination. Study as a whole: Preparation of the low-cell-number fractions used SMART-Seq v4 Ultra Low Input.

The CDR3 covers 16 residues. Trimming left V 4 bases short and J 2 bases short, with 12 bases between. In making TCR cDNA, 5'RACE template switching added a universal primer site and UMIs to it. Each CDR3 protein is one row after TCRdb ran MiXCR on the 5' RACE reads. The sample includes some 350,000 distinct CDR3 sequences, approximately 3.9% of them seen just once. The study, taken as a whole, reports: Overlap between CD4 and CD8 compartments was detected for a small share of clonotypes. The study re-detected most primary-vaccination clones after the booster (approximately 96% CD4, around 90% CD8).

This chain uses TRBV12-3 or TRBV12-4 with TRBJ2-6; D gene unclear. Source: PBMCs, taken 5 days after the yellow fever booster vaccination. This clonotype originated in a man between 18 and 29 years old who received the YFV17D yellow fever vaccine. CDR3 amino acids: CASSSALMAGANVLTF. DNA of the CDR3: TGTGCCAGCAGTTCGGCGCTGATGGCTGGGGCCAACGTCCTGACTTTC.